This T cell receptor beta chain was sequenced during a study of blood T cell repertoires in COVID-19. Study-level background: PBMCs, B-cell-depleted T cells, or T cells provided the cDNA or gDNA that made up the material.

Repertoires were generated with immunoSEQ multiplex PCR, while TCRdb's copy carries only in-frame clones and drops some. The top ten hold approximately 4% of the sample, which has 250,000 to 350,000 clones, approximately 85% seen once. Categorization into cohorts depended on clinical history that participants reported. The germline V gene encodes CDR1 KGHSH and CDR2 LQKENI. V dropped 3 bases and J dropped 6 bases, with 12 bases sitting between them. This CDR3 is built from 14 residues. Input material: PBMCs or T cells enriched from blood (not recorded which). The rearrangement uses TRBV18 and TRBJ1-5; D is perhaps TRBD1 (6 bases). The source of this sequence is a woman aged 25 to 39 who had recovered from COVID-19. CDR3 in amino acids: CASSPGQRGQPQHF. DNA of the CDR3: TGTGCCAGCTCACCCGGACAGAGGGGTCAGCCCCAGCATTTT.